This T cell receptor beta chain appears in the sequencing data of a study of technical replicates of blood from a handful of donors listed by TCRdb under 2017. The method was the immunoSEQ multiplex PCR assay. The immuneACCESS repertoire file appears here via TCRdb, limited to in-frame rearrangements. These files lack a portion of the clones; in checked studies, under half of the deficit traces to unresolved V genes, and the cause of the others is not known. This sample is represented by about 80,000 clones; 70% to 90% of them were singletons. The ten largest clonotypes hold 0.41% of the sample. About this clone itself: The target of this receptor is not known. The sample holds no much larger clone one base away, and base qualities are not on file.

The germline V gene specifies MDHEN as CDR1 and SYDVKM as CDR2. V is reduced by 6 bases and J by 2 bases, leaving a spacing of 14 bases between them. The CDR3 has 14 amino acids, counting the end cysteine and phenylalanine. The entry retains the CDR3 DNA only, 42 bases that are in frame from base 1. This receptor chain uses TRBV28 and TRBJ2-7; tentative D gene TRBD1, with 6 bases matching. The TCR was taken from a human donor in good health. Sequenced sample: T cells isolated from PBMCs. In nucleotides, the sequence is TGTGCCAGCAGGGATAAGACAGGCACCTACGAGCAGTACTTC. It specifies CASRDKTGTYEQYF.